Following are 20 T cell receptor beta chains from one sample sequenced in a study of blood T cell repertoires in COVID-19. The method was immunoSEQ multiplex PCR; TCRdb's version includes in-frame clones alone and lacks a portion of them. The table shows about 270,000 clones, with about 90% occurring only once. The sequencing sample was made of peripheral blood. The receptors derive from a woman in her twenties or thirties with COVID-19, enrolled during active disease.

The chain combines TRBV2 with TRBJ2-1; unclear D gene. The germline gives CDR1 SNHLY, CDR2 FYNNEI. V was pared by 7 bases and J by 1 base, with 8 bases between. This CDR3 has 13 amino acids. Here the CDR3 reads CASTSESYNEQFF. Written as DNA, the CDR3 is TGTGCCAGCACAAGCGAGTCCTACAATGAGCAGTTCTTC.

The table lists this clone with a few counts. This chain joins TRBV19 and TRBJ1-4; D is unresolved. Trimming took off 6 bases at V and 0 bases at J, with 11 bases between the two ends. CDR1 and CDR2 (germline): LNHDA, SQIVND (reference sequence). CDR3 size: 15 residues. CDR3 sequence reads: CASSPLLATNEKLFF. For the CDR3, the DNA is TGTGCCAGTAGCCCCCTTCTAGCAACTAATGAAAAACTGTTTTTT.

The chain has TRBV6-5 and TRBJ2-7, with 7 bases that match TRBD1. The CDR3 loop spans 13 amino acids. Germline assignment: CDR1 MNHEY and CDR2 SVGAGI. The V gene end was trimmed by 5 bases and the J gene end by 4 bases; junction bases not matched to a gene: 5. Here the CDR3 DNA reads TGTGCCAGCAGTCCGGGACAGCCTTACGAGCAGTACTTC. Protein: CASSPGQPYEQYF.

This clone was seen only once. The same CDR3 is also encoded by other DNA sequences in this sample. This chain links TRBV4-1 with TRBJ1-2; D is undetermined. The CDR3 totals 15 residues. Deletions cut 2 bases from V and 2 bases from J, with 12 bases between. The germline CDR1 and CDR2 sequences are MGHRA and YSYEKL. In DNA, the CDR3 is TGCGCCAGCAGCCAACCCGGTACAGCCAACTATGGCTACACCTTC. This gives the protein CASSQPGTANYGYTF.

J is TRBJ2-7 and V is TRBV27; 7 nucleotides agree with TRBD1. This CDR3 region has 13 residues. With 5 bases clipped from V and 6 bases from J, the junction kept 7 bases outside the gene matches. Germline CDR1 reads MNHEY; CDR2 reads SMNVEV (reference sequence). This CDR3 reads CASSTGTDPEQYF. The CDR3 nucleotides are TGTGCCAGCAGTACCGGGACAGACCCCGAGCAGTACTTC.

The J gene is TRBJ2-7, the V gene TRBV27, with D maybe TRBD2 (6 bases). The V and J ends lost 5 bases and 0 bases respectively, with 14 bases between them. In germline, CDR1 is MNHEY, CDR2 SMNVEV (reference sequence). The CDR3 has 15 residues. The CDR3: CASSARGGLSYEQYF. The CDR3 bases are TGTGCCAGCAGTGCCCGGGGAGGTCTCTCCTACGAGCAGTACTTC.

As for this clone: Other DNA sequences in this specimen translate into the identical CDR3. V and J are TRBV27 and TRBJ2-7; D call uncertain. Germline V lookup: CDR1 MNHEY, CDR2 SMNVEV (reference sequence). The V end was cut by 0 bases, the J end by 3 bases, with 6 bases between. This CDR3 is built from 13 residues. In nucleotides, the CDR3 is TGTGCCAGCAGTTTATCTCGGGTCTACGAGCAGTACTTC. It specifies CASSLSRVYEQYF.

The CDR3 reads CASSHPTGAHYGYTF. DNA for the CDR3: TGTGCCAGCAGCCACCCCACAGGGGCCCACTATGGCTACACCTTC. The chain has TRBV3-1 (or the pseudogene TRBV3-2) and TRBJ1-2; 7 bases agree with TRBD1. From germline, CDR1 is LGHDT and CDR2 YNNKEL (reference sequence). The CDR3 is made up of 15 amino acids. J was trimmed by 3 bases and V by 3 bases; bases with no gene match: 7.

This clone was observed a handful of times. The J gene is TRBJ2-3, the V gene TRBV5-1, with 7 bases identical to TRBD2. The ends lost 0 bases at V and 8 bases at J; junction bases unmatched: 15. The CDR3 loop spans 17 amino acids. Germline V lookup: CDR1 SGHRS, CDR2 YFSETQ. This chain's CDR3 is CASSLDRIRAGVATQYF. The CDR3 DNA follows: TGCGCCAGCAGCTTGGATCGGATTCGGGCGGGGGTGGCTACGCAGTATTTT.

The chain couples TRBV19 to TRBJ2-1, with D possibly TRBD2 on 6 matching bases. V gave up 1 base and J gave up 8 bases, with 12 bases separating them. This CDR3 is built from 14 residues. The germline V gene encodes CDR1 LNHDA and CDR2 SQIVND (reference sequence). In DNA, the CDR3 is TGTGCCAGTAGTATAGTCGGGGGATCGGATGAGCAGTTCTTC. Its translation is CASSIVGGSDEQFF.

This clone was seen more than once but under ten times. The chain has TRBV29-1 and TRBJ1-1, with unresolved D. The CDR3 contains 11 residues. CDR1 and CDR2 (germline): SQVTM, ANQGSEA. The V end was cut by 4 bases, the J end by 4 bases, with 7 bases between. The CDR3 reads CSVAHSTEAFF. The DNA of the CDR3 is TGCAGCGTTGCCCATTCCACTGAAGCTTTCTTT.

The rearrangement links TRBV4-1 to TRBJ1-2; D call uncertain. The V end was cut by 1 base, the J end by 4 bases, with 7 bases between. CDR3 length equals 13 residues. The germline CDR1 and CDR2 sequences are MGHRA and YSYEKL. In nucleotides, the CDR3 is TGCGCCAGCAGCCAAGCGAAGAGCTATGGCTACACCTTC. Translation: CASSQAKSYGYTF.

V usage is TRBV4-2 and J usage is TRBJ1-2; no clear D. Trimming left V 0 bases short and J 0 bases short, with 8 bases between. This CDR3 spans 15 amino acids. The germline gives CDR1 LGHNA, CDR2 YNFKEQ. The CDR3 protein is CASSQELLANYGYTF. CDR3 bases: TGTGCCAGCAGCCAAGAACTCCTGGCTAACTATGGCTACACCTTC.

This clone was picked up a small number of times. The CDR3 DNA follows: TGTGCCAGCAGCTTCGACGGGGTTCAGCCCCAGCATTTT. Protein: CASSFDGVQPQHF. The chain links TRBV7-9 to TRBJ1-5; D call uncertain. Trimming took 3 bases from V and 6 from J, leaving 9 bases between them. The CDR3 is 13 amino acids. Germline CDR1 is SEHNR and CDR2 is FQNEAQ (reference sequence).

The table lists this clone with a few counts. This sequence joins TRBV7-9 and TRBJ1-5; D is perhaps TRBD1 (5 bases). Germline CDR1 and CDR2: SEHNR and FQNEAQ (reference sequence). With 5 bases removed from V and 4 bases from J, the gap between germline ends came to 15 bases. This CDR3 contains 15 residues. The CDR3 is CASSQARVGNQPQHF. In DNA, the CDR3 is TGTGCCAGCAGCCAGGCCAGGGTGGGGAATCAGCCCCAGCATTTT.

V gene TRBV4-1 combines with J gene TRBJ1-5, with D uncertain. In germline, CDR1 is MGHRA, CDR2 YSYEKL. The germline V and J ends were trimmed by 0 bases and 4 bases, with 7 bases remaining between them. The CDR3 has 14 amino acids. CDR3 in DNA: TGCGCCAGCAGCCAAGAGGGAGCGAATCAGCCCCAGCATTTT. Encoded protein: CASSQEGANQPQHF.

The chain employs TRBV28 and TRBJ2-5; TRBD2 matches at 9 bases. Germline trimming cut 4 bases from V and 6 bases from J; bases unmatched to any gene: 12. CDR3 length: 16 residues. Germline assignment: CDR1 MDHEN and CDR2 SYDVKM. The CDR3 loop is CASSSYLAGRMKTQYF. The CDR3 DNA reads as TGTGCCAGCAGTTCCTATCTAGCGGGGCGGATGAAGACCCAGTACTTC.

CDR3 region: CASSLDRGRNQPQHF. The CDR3 region has the DNA TGTGCCAGCAGTTTGGACAGGGGGAGGAATCAGCCCCAGCATTTT. The chain combines TRBV6-5 with TRBJ1-5, with 10 positions matching TRBD1. Germline CDR1 reads MNHEY; CDR2 reads SVGAGI. The CDR3 has 15 amino acids. Unmatched junction bases numbered 4, after V lost 4 bases and J lost 4 bases.

V usage is TRBV5-8 and J usage is TRBJ2-7; 7 bases are shared with TRBD2. Germline V CDR1 and CDR2: SGHTS, YDEGEE. There are 13 residues in the CDR3. V was clipped by 1 base and J by 6 bases; unmatched bases: 4. CDR3 nucleotide sequence: TGTGCCAGCAGCTTGTTTTGGGAGGGCGAGCAGTACTTC. This gives the protein CASSLFWEGEQYF.

The chain has TRBV6-5 and TRBJ2-7; 10 bases fit TRBD1. J was trimmed by 5 bases and V by 6 bases; bases with no gene match: 1. The CDR3 is 12 residues long. Germline lookup yields CDR1 MNHEY and CDR2 SVGAGI. The CDR3 nucleotides are TGTGCCAGCAGGGGGACAGGGGACGAGCAGTACTTC. Its translation is CASRGTGDEQYF.